This TCR beta chain was obtained from a study of OX40 agonist ivuxolimab in advanced cancers. Study observations and caveats: In the 0.1 to 3.0 mg/kg range, CD4+ and CD8+ blood T cells had expanded clonally by week 6.

The CDR3 sequence is 16 residues long. CDR1 is SGHDT, CDR2 YYEEEE, per germline. V lost 1 base and J lost 5, with 19 bases in between. About this clone: Its antigen is unidentified.

Sequencing was performed with immunoSEQ multiplex PCR; in TCRdb, only in-frame clones are kept and a portion is missing. Found here are 65,000 to 80,000 clones, about 80% of them singletons; the top ten hold roughly 0.5%. Sequenced here: CD4+ or CD8+ T cells sorted from blood, sampled in a trial of the OX40 agonist ivuxolimab. This receptor was taken from an adult with an advanced solid tumor such as melanoma, head and neck, liver or kidney cancer. The genes are TRBV5-6 and TRBJ2-7, with D perhaps TRBD2 (6 bases). The CDR3 protein is CASSLWGQGLSHEQYF. CDR3 coding DNA: TGTGCCAGCAGCTTGTGGGGCCAGGGACTTTCCCACGAGCAGTACTTC. The variable domain in full, with the rest retrieved from reference TRBV5-6 and TRBJ2-7, is DAGVTQSPTHLIKTRGQQVTLRCSPKSGHDTVSWYQQALGQGPQFIFQYYEEEERQRGNFPDRFSGHQFPNYSSELNVNALLLGDSALYLCASSLWGQGLSHEQYFGPGTRLTVT.